This TCR beta chain stems from a study of identical twins. The CDR3 sequence is 17 residues long. Trimming pared 0 bases from V and 0 bases from J, leaving 9 bases between. Germline V lookup: CDR1 LNHNV, CDR2 YYDKDF (reference sequence). TCRdb called the 5' RACE reads again in MiXCR, with one record for every CDR3 protein. The sample holds about 520,000 distinct CDR3 sequences, approximately 22% seen once. The same specimen was also included in a second study, on T cells expressing NK-cell markers.

This clonotype was obtained from a woman aged 18-35 years in good health. Sequenced: CD4+ T cells sorted from blood. This rearrangement joins TRBV15 to TRBJ1-6; unclear D gene. This CDR3 is CATSRDSRGSYNSPLHF. CDR3 sequence (DNA): TGTGCCACCAGCAGAGATAGCCGGGGCTCCTATAATTCACCCCTCCACTTT.